This T cell receptor (beta chain) derives from a study of blood T cell repertoires in COVID-19. The data were produced by immunoSEQ multiplex PCR, yet TCRdb's version contains in-frame clones alone and is incomplete. The sample lists 150,000 to 200,000 clones, around 90% occurring once. The TCR was taken from a man aged 60 to 75 with acute or convalescent COVID-19. The sample was peripheral blood.

DNA for the CDR3: TGTGCCAGCAGTCTGGACACGACTGCAACTAATGAAAAACTGTTTTTT. Amino acid sequence: CASSLDTTATNEKLFF. This chain links TRBV2 with TRBJ1-4; D may be TRBD1 (5 bases). V lost 5 bases and J 0 bases, leaving 13 bases between the germline ends. Germline V gives CDR1 SNHLY, CDR2 FYNNEI. This CDR3 spans 16 amino acids.